This T cell receptor (beta chain) emerged from a study of identical twins. CDR1 is MNHEY, CDR2 SVGEGT, per germline. Trimming removed 3 bases from V and 8 bases from J, with 5 bases in between. CDR3 length equals 11 residues. TCRdb analysed the 5' RACE reads with MiXCR anew, one entry per CDR3 protein. The sample shows 500,000 to 600,000 distinct CDR3 sequences, roughly a fifth of them seen only once. These data were also reused for a study on T cells expressing NK-cell markers. As reported in that work: Sorted CD3+CD56+NKG2C+, CD3+CD56+NKG2C- and CD3+CD56-NKG2C+ T cells provided the TCR beta repertoires.

The receptor was isolated from a woman younger than 35 in good health. The specimen sequenced was CD4+ T cells sorted from blood. The chain has TRBV6-2 or TRBV6-3 and TRBJ2-1; D unclear. Here the CDR3 DNA reads TGTGCCAGCAGTTATAGACATGAGCAGTTCTTC. The encoded protein is CASSYRHEQFF.